These 18 T cell receptor beta chains were all obtained from the same sample, sequenced in a study of T cells in Graves' hyperthyroidism and ophthalmopathy. The investigators amplified TCR beta CDR3 regions from RNA transcripts. When the TCR CDR3 underwent first-round RT-PCR, the HTBI primer set was used. TCRdb itself ran the multiplex PCR reads through MiXCR, one entry per CDR3 protein. This table holds over 300,000 distinct CDR3 sequences, about 15% found once. Material: blood. These TCRs come from a woman aged 55-70 years with Graves' hyperthyroidism.

In this sample, this clonotype turned up a few times. The V gene is TRBV4-2, the J gene TRBJ1-2, with D maybe TRBD1 (6 bases). The germline CDR1 and CDR2 sequences are LGHNA and YNFKEQ. The V gene lost 0 bases and the J gene lost 4 bases, with 18 bases spanning the gap. The CDR3 covers 17 residues. The DNA for the CDR3 is TGTGCCAGCAGCCAAGACAGAGGTTTTGAGGGGGGCTATGGCTACACCTTC. Translated, it gives CASSQDRGFEGGYGYTF.

This clonotype was picked up a small number of times. A read error is possible here, since a much larger clone lies one base away. This chain uses TRBV28 with TRBJ2-1; D call uncertain. Germline CDR1 MDHEN, CDR2 SYDVKM. The CDR3 covers 14 residues. Trimming left V 8 bases short and J 8 bases short, with 19 bases between. CDR3 DNA sequence: TGTGCCAGCGGTGCCCCTGGTTTTATGCATGAGCAGTTCTTC. Encoded protein: CASGAPGFMHEQFF.

There are many counts of this clonotype. The chain carries TRBV5-1 and TRBJ2-3; D may be TRBD1 (6 bases). The CDR3 is made up of 15 amino acids. The V and J ends lost 7 bases and 0 bases respectively, with 15 bases between them. The germline CDR1 and CDR2 sequences are SGHRS and YFSETQ. DNA of the CDR3: TGCGCCAGCGGACCTGGGGGCACTAGCACAGATACGCAGTATTTT. It is translated as CASGPGGTSTDTQYF.

The table lists this clonotype with many counts. The rearrangement uses TRBV27 and TRBJ2-5; weak D call: TRBD1 (6 bases). V dropped 8 bases and J dropped 3 bases, with 13 bases sitting between them. This CDR3 has 13 residues. Per the germline V gene, CDR1 is MNHEY and CDR2 is SMNVEV (reference sequence). The CDR3 protein is CASARRTEETQYF. In DNA form, the CDR3 reads TGTGCCAGCGCGAGACGGACAGAAGAGACCCAGTACTTC.

There are a few counts of this clonotype. The chain recombines TRBV7-3 with TRBJ2-1; TRBD1 matches at 11 bases. The CDR3 is made up of 14 amino acids. V trimming: 2 bases; J trimming: 10 bases; junction bases outside the gene matches: 4. Per the germline V gene, CDR1 is SGHTA and CDR2 is FQGTGA. CDR3 protein: CASSLWTGGPEQFF. The CDR3 DNA reads TGTGCCAGCAGCTTATGGACAGGGGGCCCCGAGCAGTTCTTC.

This clonotype has more than one count but fewer than ten. The chain links TRBV5-1 to TRBJ1-2, with a possible D match to TRBD1 (5 bases). Deletions cut 4 bases from V and 2 bases from J, with 12 bases between. CDR3 length: 14 residues. Germline assignment: CDR1 SGHRS and CDR2 YFSETQ. CDR3 DNA: TGCGCCAGCAGCCCCCTGGGGGTGAACTATGGCTACACCTTC. Its translation: CASSPLGVNYGYTF.

At least ten counts were recorded for this clonotype. This chain connects TRBV20-1 to TRBJ2-3; 8 bases line up with TRBD2. Germline CDR1 is DFQATT and CDR2 is SNEGSKA (reference sequence). CDR3 length equals 13 residues. Germline trimming cut 6 bases from V and 4 bases from J; bases unmatched to any gene: 6. The CDR3 protein is CSATGTSADTQYF. CDR3 coding DNA: TGCAGTGCAACCGGGACTAGTGCAGATACGCAGTATTTT.

The genes are TRBV20-1 and TRBJ2-7, with D possibly being TRBD2 (6 bases). Per the germline V gene, CDR1 is DFQATT and CDR2 is SNEGSKA (reference sequence). CDR3 length: 13 amino acids. The V end was cut by 3 bases, the J end by 5 bases, with 14 bases between. CDR3 DNA: TGCAGTGCTAGGTCCGGAGGGCCAAACGAGCAGTACTTC. This sequence encodes CSARSGGPNEQYF.

This clonotype has only a few counts. The V call is TRBV12-5, the J call TRBJ1-1; weak D call: TRBD1 (5 bases). Trimming removed 2 bases at V and 6 bases at J, with 10 bases between. This CDR3 contains 13 residues. Germline loops: CDR1 LGHNT, CDR2 FRNRAP. The CDR3 reads CASGLTRESEAFF. Written as DNA, the CDR3 is TGTGCTAGTGGTTTGACCAGGGAATCTGAAGCTTTCTTT.

This CDR3 is CASSMRVGSYYEQYF. The CDR3 nucleotides are TGTGCCAGTAGTATGCGGGTCGGGTCCTACTACGAGCAGTACTTC. The V gene is TRBV19, the J gene TRBJ2-7, with TRBD2 as a possible D gene (5 bases). Germline assignment: CDR1 LNHDA and CDR2 SQIVND (reference sequence). This CDR3 is 15 amino acids long. Between the trimmed V and J ends, which lost 3 bases and 3 bases, there was a span of 15 bases. Full variable domain (remainder filled in from reference TRBV19 and TRBJ2-7): DGGITQSPKYLFRKEGQNVTLSCEQNLNHDAMYWYRQDPGQGLRLIYYSQIVNDFQKGDIAEGYSVSREKKESFPLTVTSAQKNPTAFYLCASSMRVGSYYEQYFGPGTRLTVT.

This clonotype was seen a few times. The CDR3 bases are TGCGCCAGCAGCGCCCTACCGGGACTAGTGGGTGAGCAGTACTTC. Translating it yields CASSALPGLVGEQYF. The V call is TRBV5-1, the J call TRBJ2-7; the match to TRBD2 covers 8 bases. Trimming took 4 bases from V and 7 from J; bases not matched to a gene: 13. This CDR3 has 15 residues. In germline, CDR1 is SGHRS, CDR2 YFSETQ.

Only a few counts were recorded for this clonotype. The rearrangement links TRBV19 to TRBJ2-1; TRBD2 agrees at 8 bases. CDR3 length equals 20 residues. V trimming: 5 bases; J trimming: 1 base; junction bases outside the gene matches: 19. Germline CDR1 and CDR2: LNHDA and SQIVND (reference sequence). Here the CDR3 reads CASSPRREREIWRSYNEQFF. The DNA of the CDR3 is TGTGCCAGTAGTCCTCGGCGGGAGCGGGAGATCTGGAGGTCCTACAATGAGCAGTTCTTC.

This chain connects TRBV19 to TRBJ1-6, with 7 bases matching TRBD1. The CDR3 has 13 amino acids. Looked up from germline, CDR1 is LNHDA and CDR2 is SQIVND (reference sequence). V shed 5 bases, J shed 10 bases, and the junction held 5 bases outside the gene matches. CDR3 sequence (DNA): TGTGCCAGTAGTTCAACAGGGGACTCACCCCTCCACTTT. Its translation is CASSSTGDSPLHF.

In this sample, this clonotype turned up many times. V and J are TRBV30 and TRBJ1-2, with D maybe TRBD1 (6 bases). Per germline, CDR1 GTSNPN and CDR2 SVGIG (reference sequence). V dropped 3 bases and J dropped 1 base, with 9 bases sitting between them. This CDR3 comprises 13 residues. The CDR3 sequence: CAWRQGGNYGYTF. CDR3 nucleotides: TGTGCCTGGAGGCAAGGGGGTAACTATGGCTACACCTTC.

This clonotype came up many times. The chain uses TRBV28 and TRBJ1-4; unclear D gene. The CDR3 loop spans 14 amino acids. Per germline, CDR1 MDHEN and CDR2 SYDVKM. V gave up 5 bases and J gave up 7 bases, with 14 bases separating them. In DNA form, the CDR3 reads TGTGCCAGCAGTAGTCATGGACGGGGTGAAAAACTGTTTTTT. This codes for CASSSHGRGEKLFF.

This clonotype was observed many times. This chain connects TRBV10-3 to TRBJ2-3, with D perhaps matching TRBD1 (6 bases). The CDR3 has 14 amino acids. The V gene's germline CDR1 is ENHRY and CDR2 SYGVKD. Trimming took 6 bases from V and 0 from J, leaving 10 bases between them. DNA of the CDR3: TGTGCCATCAGCCGGGACACGAGCACAGATACGCAGTATTTT. Protein product: CAISRDTSTDTQYF.

V and J are TRBV2 and TRBJ1-5; D unclear. This CDR3 comprises 15 residues. Trimming removed 2 bases at V and 1 base at J, with 9 bases between. Per germline, CDR1 SNHLY and CDR2 FYNNEI. CDR3 coding DNA: TGTGCCAGCAGTGAATTGGGAGGAAGCAATCAGCCCCAGCATTTT. Amino acids: CASSELGGSNQPQHF.

Only a few counts were recorded for this clonotype. The chain combines TRBV10-3 with TRBJ1-2; no clear D gene. The V end lost 7 bases, the J end lost 4 bases, and 13 bases lay between the germline ends. CDR3 length: 13 residues. Germline values: CDR1 ENHRY, CDR2 SYGVKD. CDR3 sequence: CAITLMSGYGYTF. The CDR3 region has the DNA TGTGCCATCACCTTAATGTCGGGCTATGGCTACACCTTC.